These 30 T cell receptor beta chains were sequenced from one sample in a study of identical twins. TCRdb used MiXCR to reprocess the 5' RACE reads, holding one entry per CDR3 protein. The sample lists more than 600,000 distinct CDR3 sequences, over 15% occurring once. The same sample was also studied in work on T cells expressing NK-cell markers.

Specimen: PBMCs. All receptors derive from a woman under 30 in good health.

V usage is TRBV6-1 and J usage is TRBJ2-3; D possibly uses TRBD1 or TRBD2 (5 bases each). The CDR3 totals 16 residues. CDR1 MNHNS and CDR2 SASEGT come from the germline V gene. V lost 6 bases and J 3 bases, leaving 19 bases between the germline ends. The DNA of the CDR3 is TGTGCCAGCAGGGACAAGGGGACGTTCGGGACAGATACGCAGTATTTT. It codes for CASRDKGTFGTDTQYF.

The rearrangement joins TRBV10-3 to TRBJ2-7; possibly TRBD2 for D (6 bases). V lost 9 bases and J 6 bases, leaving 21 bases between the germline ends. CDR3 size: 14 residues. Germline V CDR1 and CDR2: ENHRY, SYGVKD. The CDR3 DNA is TGTGCCATTTCGAGGGAGACGGGGGTTTCCGAGCAGTACTTC. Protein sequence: CAISRETGVSEQYF.

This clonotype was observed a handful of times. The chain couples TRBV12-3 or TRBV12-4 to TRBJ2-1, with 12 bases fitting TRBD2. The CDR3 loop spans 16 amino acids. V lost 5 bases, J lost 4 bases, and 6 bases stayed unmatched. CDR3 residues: CASSPLAGGLYNEQFF. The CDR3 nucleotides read TGTGCCAGCAGTCCCCTAGCGGGGGGGCTGTACAATGAGCAGTTCTTC.

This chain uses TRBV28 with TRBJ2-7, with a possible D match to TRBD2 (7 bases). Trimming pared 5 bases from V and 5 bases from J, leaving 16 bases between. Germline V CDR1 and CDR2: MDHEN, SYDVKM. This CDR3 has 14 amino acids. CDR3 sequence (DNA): TGTGCCAGCAGTCCGATAGGGGGGGAGCACGAGCAGTACTTC. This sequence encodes CASSPIGGEHEQYF.

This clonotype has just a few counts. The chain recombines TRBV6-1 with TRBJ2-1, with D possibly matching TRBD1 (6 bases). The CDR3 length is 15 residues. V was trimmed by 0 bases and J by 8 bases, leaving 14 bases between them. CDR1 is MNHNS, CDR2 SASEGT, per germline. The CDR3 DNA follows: TGTGCCAGCAGTGAAGCCAGGGGATGGGCGGATGAGCAGTTCTTC. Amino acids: CASSEARGWADEQFF.

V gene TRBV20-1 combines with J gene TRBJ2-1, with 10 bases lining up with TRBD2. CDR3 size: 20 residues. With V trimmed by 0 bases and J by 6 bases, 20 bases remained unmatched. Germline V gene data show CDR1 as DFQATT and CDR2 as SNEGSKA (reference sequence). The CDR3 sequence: CSARDHIAGGGGIRGNEQFF. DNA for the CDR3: TGCAGTGCTAGAGATCATATAGCGGGAGGAGGAGGGATTCGGGGCAATGAGCAGTTCTTC.

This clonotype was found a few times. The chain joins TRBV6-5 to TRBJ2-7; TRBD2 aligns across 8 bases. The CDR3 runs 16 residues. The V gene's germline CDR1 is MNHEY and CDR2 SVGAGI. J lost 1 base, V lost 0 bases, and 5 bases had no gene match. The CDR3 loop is CASSYSSAGVSYEQYF. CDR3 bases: TGTGCCAGCAGTTACTCGTCAGCGGGGGTTTCCTACGAGCAGTACTTC.

CDR3 protein: CASSKPGLAGSNEQFF. The DNA of the CDR3 is TGTGCCAGCAGCAAACCGGGACTAGCGGGGAGCAATGAGCAGTTCTTC. V and J are TRBV9 and TRBJ2-1; 13 bases map to TRBD2. V dropped 4 bases and J dropped 6; count of bases not matched to a gene: 7. Germline V gives CDR1 SGDLS, CDR2 YYNGEE. The length of the CDR3 is 16 residues.

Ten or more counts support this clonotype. In nucleotides, the CDR3 is TGTGCCAGCAGTCCTTCACGTCCGGCGACGTACCTTTTCGAGTACTTC. Protein sequence: CASSPSRPATYLFEYF. The chain carries TRBV12-3 or TRBV12-4 and TRBJ2-7; no definite D call. This CDR3 region has 16 residues. The V end lost 5 bases, the J end lost 11 bases, and 28 bases lay between the germline ends.

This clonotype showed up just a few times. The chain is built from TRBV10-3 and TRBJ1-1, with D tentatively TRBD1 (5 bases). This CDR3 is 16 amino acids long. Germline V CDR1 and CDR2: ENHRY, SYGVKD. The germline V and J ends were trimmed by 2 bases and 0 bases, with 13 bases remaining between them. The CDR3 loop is CAISEGGVNMNTEAFF. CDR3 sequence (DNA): TGTGCCATCAGTGAGGGAGGGGTCAACATGAACACTGAAGCTTTCTTT.

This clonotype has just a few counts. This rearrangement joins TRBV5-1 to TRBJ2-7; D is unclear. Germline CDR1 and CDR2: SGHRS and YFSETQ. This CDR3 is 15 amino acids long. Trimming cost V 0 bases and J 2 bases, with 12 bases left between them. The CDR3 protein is CASSLGNTQAYEQYF. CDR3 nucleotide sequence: TGCGCCAGCAGCTTGGGAAACACCCAGGCCTACGAGCAGTACTTC.

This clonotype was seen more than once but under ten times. The CDR3 DNA is TGCGCCAGCAGTCGGAAGGGCGACGTGAGGAATGAGCAGTTCTTC. It yields the protein CASSRKGDVRNEQFF. The chain joins TRBV10-1 to TRBJ2-1, with D unresolved. Germline V CDR1 and CDR2: WNHNN, SYGVQD (reference sequence). The V end lost 5 bases, the J end lost 7 bases, and 18 bases lay between the germline ends. The CDR3 has 15 amino acids.

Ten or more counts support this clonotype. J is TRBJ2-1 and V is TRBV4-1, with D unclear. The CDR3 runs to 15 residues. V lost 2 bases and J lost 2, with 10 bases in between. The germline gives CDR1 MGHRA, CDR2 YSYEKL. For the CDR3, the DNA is TGCGCCAGCAGCCAATTCGACGCAACCTACAATGAGCAGTTCTTC. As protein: CASSQFDATYNEQFF.

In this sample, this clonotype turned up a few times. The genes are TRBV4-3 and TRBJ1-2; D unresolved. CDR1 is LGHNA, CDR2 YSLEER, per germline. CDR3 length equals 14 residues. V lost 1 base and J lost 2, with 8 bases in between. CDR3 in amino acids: CASSQATPNYGYTF. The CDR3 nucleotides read TGCGCCAGCAGCCAAGCGACACCAAACTATGGCTACACCTTC.

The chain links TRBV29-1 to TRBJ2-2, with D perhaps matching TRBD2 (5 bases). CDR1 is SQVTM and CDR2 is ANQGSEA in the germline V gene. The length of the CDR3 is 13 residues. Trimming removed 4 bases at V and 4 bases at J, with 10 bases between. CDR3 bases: TGCAGCGTTGGGCCAGGAGGCACCGGGGAGCTGTTTTTT. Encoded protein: CSVGPGGTGELFF.

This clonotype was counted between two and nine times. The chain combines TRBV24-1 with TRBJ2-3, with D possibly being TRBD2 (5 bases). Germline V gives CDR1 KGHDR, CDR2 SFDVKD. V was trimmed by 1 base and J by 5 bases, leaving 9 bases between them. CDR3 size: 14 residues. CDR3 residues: CATSDFQLGDTQYF. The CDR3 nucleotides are TGTGCCACCAGTGATTTCCAACTAGGAGATACGCAGTATTTT.

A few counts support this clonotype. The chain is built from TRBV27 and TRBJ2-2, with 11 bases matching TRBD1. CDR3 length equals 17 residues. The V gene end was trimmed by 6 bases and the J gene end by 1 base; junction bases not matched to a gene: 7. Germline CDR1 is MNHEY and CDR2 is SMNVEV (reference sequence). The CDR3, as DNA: TGTGCCAGCAGATGGGACAGGGGGTTTTTGAACACCGGGGAGCTGTTTTTT. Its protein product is CASRWDRGFLNTGELFF.

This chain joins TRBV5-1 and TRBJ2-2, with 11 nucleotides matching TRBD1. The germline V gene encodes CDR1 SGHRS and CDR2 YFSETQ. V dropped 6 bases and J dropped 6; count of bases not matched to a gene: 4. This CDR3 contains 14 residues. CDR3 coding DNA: TGCGCCAGCACCCGGACAGGGGGCCCCGGGGAGCTGTTTTTT. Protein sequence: CASTRTGGPGELFF.

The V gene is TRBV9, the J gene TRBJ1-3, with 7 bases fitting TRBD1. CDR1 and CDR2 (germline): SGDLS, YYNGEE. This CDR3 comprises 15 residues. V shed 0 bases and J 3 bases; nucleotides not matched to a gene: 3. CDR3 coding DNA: TGTGCCAGCAGCGTAGATTGGGACAGTGGAAACACCATATATTTT. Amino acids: CASSVDWDSGNTIYF.

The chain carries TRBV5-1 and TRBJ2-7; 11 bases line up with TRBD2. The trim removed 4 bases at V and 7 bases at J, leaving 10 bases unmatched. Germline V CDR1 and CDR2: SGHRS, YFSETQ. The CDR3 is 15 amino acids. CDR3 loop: CASSPQLAGAGEQYF. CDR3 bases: TGCGCCAGCAGCCCGCAACTAGCGGGAGCTGGAGAGCAGTACTTC.

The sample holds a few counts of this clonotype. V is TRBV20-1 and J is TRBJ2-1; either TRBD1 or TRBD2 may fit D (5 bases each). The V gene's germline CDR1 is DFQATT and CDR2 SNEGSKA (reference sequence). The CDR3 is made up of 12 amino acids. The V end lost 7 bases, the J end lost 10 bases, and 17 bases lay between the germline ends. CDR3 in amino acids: CSGLIGAREQFF. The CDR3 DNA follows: TGCAGTGGGTTGATCGGGGCCCGGGAGCAGTTCTTC.

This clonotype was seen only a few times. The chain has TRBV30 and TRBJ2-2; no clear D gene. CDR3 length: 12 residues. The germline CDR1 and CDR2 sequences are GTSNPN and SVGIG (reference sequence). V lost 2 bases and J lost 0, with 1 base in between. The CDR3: CAWSTNTGELFF. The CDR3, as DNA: TGTGCCTGGAGTACGAACACCGGGGAGCTGTTTTTT.

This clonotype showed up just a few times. The CDR3: CSAGGTGTYGRKEQYF. The CDR3 coding sequence is TGCAGTGCTGGAGGGACAGGGACCTACGGGCGGAAGGAGCAGTACTTC. This sequence joins TRBV20-1 and TRBJ2-7; 9 bases fit TRBD1. V lost 5 bases and J lost 7; bases outside the gene matches: 18. The CDR3 is 16 residues long. The germline gives CDR1 DFQATT, CDR2 SNEGSKA (reference sequence).

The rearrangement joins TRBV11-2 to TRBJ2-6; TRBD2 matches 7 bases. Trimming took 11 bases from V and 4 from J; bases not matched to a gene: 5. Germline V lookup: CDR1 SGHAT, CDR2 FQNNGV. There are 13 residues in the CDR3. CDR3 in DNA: TGTGCCGGAGGGACTACGGGGGCCAACGTCCTGACTTTC. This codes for CAGGTTGANVLTF.

CDR3: CASSSILAGGPRETQYF. The CDR3 DNA sequence: TGTGCCAGCAGCTCGATACTAGCGGGAGGGCCTCGAGAGACCCAGTACTTC. This chain connects TRBV7-9 to TRBJ2-5; 13 bases match TRBD2. This CDR3 is built from 17 residues. Looked up from germline, CDR1 is SEHNR and CDR2 is FQNEAQ (reference sequence). After removal of 4 bases from V and 4 bases from J, the junction contained 9 bases not matched to a gene.

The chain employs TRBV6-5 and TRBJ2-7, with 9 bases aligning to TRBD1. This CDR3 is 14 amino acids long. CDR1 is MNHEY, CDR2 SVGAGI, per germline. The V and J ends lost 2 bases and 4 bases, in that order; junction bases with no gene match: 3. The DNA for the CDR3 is TGTGCCAGCAGTTACGGGACAGGGTTTTACGAGCAGTACTTC. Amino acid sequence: CASSYGTGFYEQYF.

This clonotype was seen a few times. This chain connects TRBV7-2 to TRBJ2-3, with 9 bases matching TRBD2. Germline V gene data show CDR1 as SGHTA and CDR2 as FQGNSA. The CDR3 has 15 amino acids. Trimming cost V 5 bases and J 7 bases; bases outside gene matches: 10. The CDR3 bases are TGTGCCAGCAGCCCCGGGGCTAGCGGGACTTATACGCAGTATTTT. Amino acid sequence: CASSPGASGTYTQYF.

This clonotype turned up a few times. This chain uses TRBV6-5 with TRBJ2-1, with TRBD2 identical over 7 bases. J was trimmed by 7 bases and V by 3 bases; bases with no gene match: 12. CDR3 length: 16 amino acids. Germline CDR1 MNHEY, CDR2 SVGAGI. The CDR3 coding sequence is TGTGCCAGCAGTTATACCGGGACTAAAGTTATAAATGAGCAGTTCTTC. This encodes CASSYTGTKVINEQFF.

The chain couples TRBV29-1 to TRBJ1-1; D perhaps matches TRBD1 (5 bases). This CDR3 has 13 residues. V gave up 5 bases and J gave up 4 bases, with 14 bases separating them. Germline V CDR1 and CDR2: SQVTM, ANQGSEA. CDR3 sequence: CSVTAGKGTEAFF. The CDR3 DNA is TGCAGCGTTACCGCAGGGAAAGGCACTGAAGCTTTCTTT. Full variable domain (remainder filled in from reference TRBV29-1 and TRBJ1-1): SAVISQKPSRDICQRGTSLTIQCQVDSQVTMMFWYRQQPGQSLTLIATANQGSEATYESGFVIDKFPISRPNLTFSTLTVSNMSPEDSSIYLCSVTAGKGTEAFFGQGTRLTVV.

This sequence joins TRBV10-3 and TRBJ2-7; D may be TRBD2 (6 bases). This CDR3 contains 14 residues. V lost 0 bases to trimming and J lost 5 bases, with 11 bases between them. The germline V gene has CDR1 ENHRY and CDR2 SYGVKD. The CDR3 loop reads CAISESGGNNEQYF. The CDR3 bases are TGTGCCATCAGTGAGTCAGGCGGGAACAACGAGCAGTACTTC.